A selection of T cell receptor beta chains follows, all from one sample in a study of cytomegalovirus exposure and HLA in healthy donors. Data came from immunoSEQ multiplex PCR; TCRdb stores just in-frame clones and leaves some out. The sample includes some 200,000 clones, roughly 88% of them seen just once. The sequenced sample was PBMCs. The receptors stem from a boy between 2 and 15 years old in good health and CMV-seronegative. CDR3s include the opening cysteine and the closing phenylalanine or tryptophan. A D gene is named only where the DNA matches it firmly. Only some rows state a clone size, as once, few, many or a class for expanded clones.

NA,NA,TRBV6-1,TRBJ1-3,CASRPVSGNTIYF,TGTGCCAGCAGGCCGGTCTCTGGAAACACCATATATTTT
NA,NA,TRBV9,TRBJ2-2,CASSVGGRGGGPNTGELFF,TGTGCCAGCAGCGTAGGGGGGAGGGGCGGGGGCCCGAACACCGGGGAGCTGTTTTTT
TRBD2,NA,TRBV9,TRBJ2-1,CASSPVSGREQFF,TGTGCCAGCAGCCCTGTGAGCGGGAGGGAGCAGTTCTTC
TRBD1,NA,TRBV5-1,TRBJ2-3,CASSLLPTGGTDTQYF,TGCGCCAGCAGCCTCCTCCCGACAGGGGGCACAGATACGCAGTATTTT
NA,NA,TRBV12-5,TRBJ1-2,CASGLVLFRDYGYTF,TGTGCTAGTGGTTTGGTACTTTTCAGGGACTATGGCTACACCTTC
NA,NA,TRBV12-2,TRBJ2-5,CASRLVAGEETQYF,TGTGCAAGTCGCTTAGTAGCGGGCGAAGAGACCCAGTACTTC
NA,NA,TRBV20-1,TRBJ1-2,CSANLPRAF,TGCAGTGCTAACCTCCCGCGGGCCTTC
TRBD1,NA,TRBV5-4,TRBJ1-1,CASSQGQGGIEAFF,TGTGCCAGCAGCCAAGGACAGGGAGGGATTGAGGCTTTCTTT
TRBD1,NA,TRBV6-5,TRBJ2-7,CASSSRQGWTYEQYF,TGTGCCAGCAGTTCACGACAGGGTTGGACCTACGAGCAGTACTTC
NA,once,TRBV7-9,TRBJ1-1,CASSSPRTFGILSEAFF,TGTGCCAGCAGCAGCCCCCGGACATTTGGTATCCTTAGTGAAGCTTTCTTT
NA,NA,TRBV6-1,TRBJ1-3,CASSGQVASGNTIYF,TGTGCCAGCAGTGGACAGGTGGCCTCTGGAAACACCATATATTTT
TRBD1,NA,TRBV5-4,TRBJ1-2,CASSSGGEGYTF,TGTGCCAGCAGCTCAGGGGGCGAAGGCTACACCTTC
NA,NA,TRBV30,TRBJ1-1,CAWRLGPGAFF,TGTGCCTGGAGACTGGGTCCAGGAGCTTTCTTT
NA,NA,TRBV23-1,TRBJ1-2,CASSQGRGAGGYTF,TGCGCCAGCAGTCAAGGAAGGGGCGCTGGTGGCTACACCTTC
NA,NA,TRBV5-1,TRBJ2-2,CASSLPRTTNTGELFF,TGCGCCAGCAGCTTGCCGAGGACAACGAACACCGGGGAGCTGTTTTTT
NA,NA,TRBV15,TRBJ1-6,CATSAGSYNSPLHF,TGTGCCACCAGCGCGGGCTCCTATAATTCACCCCTCCACTTT
TRBD2,NA,TRBV2,TRBJ2-1,CASSDGGDSRGDEQFF,TGTGCCAGCAGTGATGGGGGGGACTCCCGGGGGGATGAGCAGTTCTTC
NA,NA,TRBV7-6,TRBJ2-3,CASSFGQGSDTQYF,TGTGCCAGCAGCTTTGGGCAGGGTTCAGATACGCAGTATTTT
TRBD1,NA,TRBV29-1,TRBJ1-1,CSVDPGTGGTEAFF,TGCAGCGTTGATCCTGGGACAGGGGGCACTGAAGCTTTCTTT
NA,NA,TRBV21-1,TRBJ1-2,CASSKKVAASYNYGYTF,TGTGCCAGCAGCAAAAAGGTGGCGGCCTCCTATAACTATGGCTACACCTTC
NA,NA,TRBV14,TRBJ2-7,CASSQAGGGSEQYF,TGTGCCAGCAGCCAAGCCGGAGGGGGCTCCGAGCAGTACTTC
NA,NA,TRBV4-1,TRBJ2-3,CASSQERQETTDTQYF,TGCGCCAGCAGCCAAGAGAGACAGGAAACAACAGATACGCAGTATTTT
NA,once,TRBV6-5,TRBJ1-2,CASRTTGGRGYTF,TGTGCCAGCAGAACCACGGGGGGTCGAGGCTACACCTTC
NA,NA,TRBV27,TRBJ2-5,CASSQSLGGLETQYF,TGTGCCAGCAGCCAGTCGTTGGGGGGACTGGAGACCCAGTACTTC
NA,NA,TRBV27,TRBJ2-3,CASNNQGPDTQYF,TGTGCCAGCAACAATCAGGGTCCCGATACGCAGTATTTT
TRBD2,NA,TRBV9,TRBJ2-7,CASSVVGGGLFLSYEQCF,TGTGCCAGCAGCGTAGTAGGCGGGGGACTTTTCCTCTCCTACGAGCAGTGCTTC
TRBD1,NA,TRBV4-1,TRBJ2-7,CASSPTGGSYEQYF,TGCGCCAGCAGCCCGACAGGGGGCTCCTACGAGCAGTACTTC
TRBD2,NA,TRBV14,TRBJ2-3,CASSQGGGSYTQYF,TGTGCCAGCAGCCAAGGGGGAGGGTCCTATACGCAGTATTTT
NA,few,TRBV29-1,TRBJ1-1,CSVEDRMNTEAFF,TGCAGCGTTGAAGACAGGATGAACACTGAAGCTTTCTTT
TRBD2,NA,TRBV12-5,TRBJ2-7,CASGLERGPYEQYF,TGTGCTAGTGGTTTGGAGCGGGGACCCTACGAGCAGTACTTC
NA,NA,TRBV7-9,TRBJ2-1,CATLGGQYNEQFF,TGTGCCACCCTGGGGGGTCAATACAATGAGCAGTTCTTC
TRBD1,NA,TRBV13,TRBJ2-7,CASSLGQGSHEQYF,TGTGCCAGCAGCCTCGGACAGGGTTCCCACGAGCAGTACTTC
TRBD1,NA,TRBV27,TRBJ1-4,CASRQDREGTWDEKLFF,TGTGCCAGCAGGCAAGACAGGGAAGGGACTTGGGATGAAAAACTGTTTTTT